This TCR beta chain stems from a study of T cells after yellow fever vaccination (dated by TCRdb to 2018 to 2020). In terms of the full investigation: The SMART-Seq v4 Ultra Low Input RNA kit was used to prepare libraries from fractions with low cell numbers. To follow T-cell clones before and after primary and booster YFV17D yellow fever vaccination, bulk TCR alpha and beta repertoires were sequenced over time. The cohort comprised two healthy male donors, one aged 18 to 30 and one aged 30 to 40 years. Blood was collected at multiple timepoints before and after primary and secondary immunization, and bulk PBMC replicates and cell subsets were isolated.

The V and J ends are trimmed by 3 bases and 3 bases, leaving 12 bases between them. CDR1 and CDR2, looked up from the germline V gene, are SQVTM and ANQGSEA. From the cysteine through the phenylalanine, the CDR3 covers 13 amino acids. The only DNA kept is the CDR3, 39 bases in frame from the first base. On this clonotype: Its binding antigen is unknown. Qualities for individual bases were not recorded, and no much larger clone is one base off.

Sample treatment or condition, as interpreted from the label and publication: live attenuated yellow fever vaccine strain. At every blood-draw timepoint, two biological replicates of bulk PBMCs were collected. PBMCs were isolated from peripheral blood using a standard Ficoll-Paque protocol. TriZol was used to extract RNA from bulk PBMCs, CD4 and CD8 fractions, and dextramer-positive and dextramer-negative fractions. Results the study describes overall, beyond this receptor: Only two donors were included in the study, so the extent to which the findings can be generalized is limited. A small share of clonotypes occurred in both CD4 and CD8 compartments, likely arising from convergent recombination. Most clones expanded after primary vaccination (approximately 97% of CD4 and 70% to 90% of CD8) were re-detected after the booster, suggesting that broad memory maintenance occurred. FACS-sorted repertoires could contain abundant contaminating clonotypes from the bulk population, so computational filtering was required. The secondary T-cell response was found to be weaker but faster than the primary response, with a peak reached on day 5 rather than on day 15.

TCR cDNA was synthesized by 5'RACE template switching, which introduced a universal primer site and unique molecular identifiers. cDNA synthesis was primed from both the TCR alpha and TCR beta constant segments. Library amplification involved two PCR steps, and the second step added sample barcodes and sequencing adapters. Sequencing of libraries was done on Illumina HiSeq 2500 (2x100 bp) or NovaSeq (2x150 bp). The authors' pipeline ran thus. MIGEC was used to demultiplex reads and collapse the reads into UMI consensus sequences, and MiXCR was used for V(D)J alignment. Vaccine-responding clonotypes were defined with edgeR using replicate PBMC samples, requiring FDR below 0.01 and a log2 fold change above 5 up to day 15. Each bulk clonotype received a CD4 or CD8 identity based on whether the sequenced CD4 or CD8 repertoire contained that clonotype at higher abundance. In-frame beta chains were kept once TCRdb had trimmed the public reads at Q25 with fastp and called clones with MiXCR. Duplicate CDR3 protein sequences are folded into a single record with the most common DNA and genes. Clone size and V and J calls follow TCRdb, not the original study. The sample table records 500,000 to 650,000 distinct CDR3 sequences; less than 15% of these occur just once. Around an eighth of the sample is in the top ten clones.

The clonotype originates from a man aged 25 to 40 who received the YFV17D yellow fever vaccine. The rearrangement joined TRBV29-1 to TRBJ2-7; the D call could be TRBD1 or TRBD2, with each sharing 5 bases. The source material was PBMCs, sampled on the day of the yellow fever booster vaccination. Here is the DNA: TGCAGCGTTGAGGGGGAACTCAGCTACGAGCAGTACTTC. It codes for CSVEGELSYEQYF.